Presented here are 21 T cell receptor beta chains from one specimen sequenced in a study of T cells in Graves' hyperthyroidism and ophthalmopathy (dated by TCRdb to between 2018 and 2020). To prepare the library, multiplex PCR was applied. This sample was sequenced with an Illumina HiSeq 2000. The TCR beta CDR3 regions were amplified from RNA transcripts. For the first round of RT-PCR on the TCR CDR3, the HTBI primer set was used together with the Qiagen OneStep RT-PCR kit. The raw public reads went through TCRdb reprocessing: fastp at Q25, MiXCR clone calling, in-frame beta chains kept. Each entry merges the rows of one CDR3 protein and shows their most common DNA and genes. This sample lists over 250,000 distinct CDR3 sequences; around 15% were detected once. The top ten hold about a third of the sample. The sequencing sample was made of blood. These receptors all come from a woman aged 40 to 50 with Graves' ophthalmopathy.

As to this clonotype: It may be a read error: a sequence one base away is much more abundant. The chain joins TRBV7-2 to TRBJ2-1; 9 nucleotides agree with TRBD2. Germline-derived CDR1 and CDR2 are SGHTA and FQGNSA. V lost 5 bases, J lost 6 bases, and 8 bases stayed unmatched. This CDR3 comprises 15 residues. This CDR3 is CASSPLAGICNEQFF. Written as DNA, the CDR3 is TGTGCCAGCAGCCCCCTAGCGGGGATCTGCAATGAGCAGTTCTTC.

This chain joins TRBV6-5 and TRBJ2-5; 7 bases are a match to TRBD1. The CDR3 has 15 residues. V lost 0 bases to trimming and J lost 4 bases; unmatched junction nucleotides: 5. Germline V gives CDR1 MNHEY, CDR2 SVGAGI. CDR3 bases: TGTGCCAGCAGTTACTCTACCAGGGGGACAGAGACCCAGTACTTC. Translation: CASSYSTRGTETQYF.

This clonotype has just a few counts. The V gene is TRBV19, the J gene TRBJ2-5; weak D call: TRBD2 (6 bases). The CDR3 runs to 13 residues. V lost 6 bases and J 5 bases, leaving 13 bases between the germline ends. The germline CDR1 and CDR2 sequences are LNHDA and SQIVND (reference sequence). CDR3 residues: CASSGTRRETQYF. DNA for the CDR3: TGTGCCAGTAGCGGGACTCGTCGGGAGACCCAGTACTTC.

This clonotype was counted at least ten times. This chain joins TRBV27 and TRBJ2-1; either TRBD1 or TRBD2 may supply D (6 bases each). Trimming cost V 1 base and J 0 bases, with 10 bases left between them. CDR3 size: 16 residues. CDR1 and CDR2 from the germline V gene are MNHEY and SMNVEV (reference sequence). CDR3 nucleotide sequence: TGTGCCAGCAGTTTATACGGGGGCAGCTCCTACAATGAGCAGTTCTTC. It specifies CASSLYGGSSYNEQFF.

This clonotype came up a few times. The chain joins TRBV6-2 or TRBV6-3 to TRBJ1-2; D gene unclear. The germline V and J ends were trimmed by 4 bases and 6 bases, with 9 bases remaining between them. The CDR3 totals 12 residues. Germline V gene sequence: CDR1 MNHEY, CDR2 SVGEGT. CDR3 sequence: CASSSRSDGYTF. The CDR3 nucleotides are TGTGCCAGCAGTTCCCGGTCGGATGGCTACACCTTC.

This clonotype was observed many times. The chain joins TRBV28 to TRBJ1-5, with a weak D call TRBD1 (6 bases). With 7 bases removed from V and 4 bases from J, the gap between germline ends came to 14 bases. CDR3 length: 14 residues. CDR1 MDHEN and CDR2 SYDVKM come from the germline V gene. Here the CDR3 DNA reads TGTGCCAGCACTGAGGGGGGATTAAATCAGCCCCAGCATTTT. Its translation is CASTEGGLNQPQHF.

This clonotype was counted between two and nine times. The DNA for the CDR3 is TGTGCCTGGAGCCCTGTCGGGGACAGGGGTGAGTACGAGCAGTACTTC. Translated, it gives CAWSPVGDRGEYEQYF. This chain uses TRBV30 with TRBJ2-7, with 10 bases that match TRBD1. Trimming at V came to 3 bases and at J to 4 bases, leaving 12 bases not matched to a gene. Germline CDR1 is GTSNPN and CDR2 is SVGIG (reference sequence). This CDR3 has 16 residues.

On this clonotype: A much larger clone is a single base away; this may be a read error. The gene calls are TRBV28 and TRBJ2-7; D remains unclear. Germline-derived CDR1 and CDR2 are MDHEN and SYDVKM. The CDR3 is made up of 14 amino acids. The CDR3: CASSFIGGNYEQCF. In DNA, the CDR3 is TGTGCCAGCAGTTTTATTGGCGGAAACTACGAGCAGTGCTTC. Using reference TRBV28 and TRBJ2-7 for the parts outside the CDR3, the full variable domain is DVKVTQSSRYLVKRTGEKVFLECVQDMDHENMFWYRQDPGLGLRLIYFSYDVKMKEKGDIPEGYSVSREKKERFSLILESASTNQTSMYLCASSFIGGNYEQCFGPGTRLTVT.

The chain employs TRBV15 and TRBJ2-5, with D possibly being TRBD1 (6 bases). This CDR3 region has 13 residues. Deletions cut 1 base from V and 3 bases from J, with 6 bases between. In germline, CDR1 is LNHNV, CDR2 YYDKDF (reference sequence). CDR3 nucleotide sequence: TGTGCCACCAGCAGAGGGACAGAAGAGACCCAGTACTTC. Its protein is CATSRGTEETQYF.

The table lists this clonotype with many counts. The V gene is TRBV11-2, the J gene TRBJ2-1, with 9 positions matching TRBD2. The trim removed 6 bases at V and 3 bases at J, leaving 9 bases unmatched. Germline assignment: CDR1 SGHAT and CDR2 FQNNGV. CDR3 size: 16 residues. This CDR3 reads CASRSGFSGSYNEQFF. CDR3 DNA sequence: TGTGCCAGCAGATCAGGCTTTAGCGGGAGCTACAATGAGCAGTTCTTC.

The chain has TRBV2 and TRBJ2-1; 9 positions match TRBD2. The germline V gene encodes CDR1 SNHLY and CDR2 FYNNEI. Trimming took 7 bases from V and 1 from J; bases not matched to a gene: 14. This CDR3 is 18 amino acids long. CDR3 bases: TGTGCCAGCACCTCTGGGGGGCTAGCGGGGAGGTCCTACAATGAGCAGTTCTTC. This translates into CASTSGGLAGRSYNEQFF.

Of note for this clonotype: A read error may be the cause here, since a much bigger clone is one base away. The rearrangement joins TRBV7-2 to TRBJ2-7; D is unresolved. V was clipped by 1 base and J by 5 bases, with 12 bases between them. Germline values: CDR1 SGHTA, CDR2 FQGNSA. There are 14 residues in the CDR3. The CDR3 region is CASSLDRFSHEQYF. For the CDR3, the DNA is TGTGCCAGCAGCTTAGATAGGTTTTCGCACGAGCAGTACTTC.

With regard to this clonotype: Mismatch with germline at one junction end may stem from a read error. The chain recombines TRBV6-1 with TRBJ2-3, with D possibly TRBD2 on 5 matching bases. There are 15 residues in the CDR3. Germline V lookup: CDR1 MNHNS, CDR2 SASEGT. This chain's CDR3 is CARSEIPGSRDTQYF. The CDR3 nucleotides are TGTGCCAGAAGTGAAATCCCGGGGAGTCGGGATACGCAGTATTTT.

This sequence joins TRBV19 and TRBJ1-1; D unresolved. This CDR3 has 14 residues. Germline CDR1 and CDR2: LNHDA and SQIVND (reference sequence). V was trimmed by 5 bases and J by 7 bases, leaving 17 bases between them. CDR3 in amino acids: CASSFRTNVGEAFF. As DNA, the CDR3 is TGTGCCAGTAGTTTCCGGACTAACGTAGGTGAAGCTTTCTTT. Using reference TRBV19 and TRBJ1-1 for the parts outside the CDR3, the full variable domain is DGGITQSPKYLFRKEGQNVTLSCEQNLNHDAMYWYRQDPGQGLRLIYYSQIVNDFQKGDIAEGYSVSREKKESFPLTVTSAQKNPTAFYLCASSFRTNVGEAFFGQGTRLTVV.

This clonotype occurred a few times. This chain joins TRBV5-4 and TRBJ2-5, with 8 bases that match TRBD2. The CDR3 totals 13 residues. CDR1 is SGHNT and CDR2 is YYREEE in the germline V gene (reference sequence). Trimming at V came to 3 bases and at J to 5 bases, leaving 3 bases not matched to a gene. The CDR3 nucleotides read TGTGCCAGCAGCTCCGGGAGGGAGGAGACCCAGTACTTC. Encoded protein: CASSSGREETQYF.

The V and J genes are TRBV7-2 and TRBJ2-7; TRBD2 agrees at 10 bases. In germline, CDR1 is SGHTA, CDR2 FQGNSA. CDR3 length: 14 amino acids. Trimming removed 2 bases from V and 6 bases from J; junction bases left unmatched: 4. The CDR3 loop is CASSLWLAGAEQYF. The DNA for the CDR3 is TGTGCCAGCAGCTTATGGCTAGCGGGAGCCGAGCAGTACTTC.

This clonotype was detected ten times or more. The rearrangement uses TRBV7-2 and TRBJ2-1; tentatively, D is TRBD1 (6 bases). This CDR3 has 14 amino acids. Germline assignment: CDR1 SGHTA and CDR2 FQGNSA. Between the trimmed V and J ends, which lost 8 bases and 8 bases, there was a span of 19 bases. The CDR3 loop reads CASGWTVSVDEQFF. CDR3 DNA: TGTGCCAGCGGATGGACAGTTTCTGTAGATGAGCAGTTCTTC.

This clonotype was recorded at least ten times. Written as DNA, the CDR3 is TGTGCCAGCAGCCATTATAGCAATCAGCCCCAGCATTTT. It yields the protein CASSHYSNQPQHF. V and J are TRBV27 and TRBJ1-5, with D unclear. Trimming took off 6 bases at V and 0 bases at J, with 6 bases between the two ends. The CDR3 is 13 residues long. Germline V gives CDR1 MNHEY, CDR2 SMNVEV (reference sequence).

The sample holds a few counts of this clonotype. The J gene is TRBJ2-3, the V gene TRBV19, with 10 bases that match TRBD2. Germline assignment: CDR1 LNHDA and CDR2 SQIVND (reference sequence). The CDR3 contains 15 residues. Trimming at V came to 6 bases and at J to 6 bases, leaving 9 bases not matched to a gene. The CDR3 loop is CASRASGRIRDTQYF. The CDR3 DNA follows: TGTGCCAGTAGAGCTAGCGGGAGAATTAGGGATACGCAGTATTTT. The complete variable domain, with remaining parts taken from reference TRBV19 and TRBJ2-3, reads DGGITQSPKYLFRKEGQNVTLSCEQNLNHDAMYWYRQDPGQGLRLIYYSQIVNDFQKGDIAEGYSVSREKKESFPLTVTSAQKNPTAFYLCASRASGRIRDTQYFGPGTRLTVL.

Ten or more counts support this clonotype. The DNA of the CDR3 is TGTGCCAGTAGTATAGGAGGATTAAGGGGTCCTCGCTCTGGGGCCAACGTCCTGACTTTC. Protein product: CASSIGGLRGPRSGANVLTF. The chain couples TRBV19 to TRBJ2-6, with D perhaps matching TRBD1 (5 bases). Germline V CDR1 and CDR2: LNHDA, SQIVND (reference sequence). V gave up 1 base and J gave up 0 bases, with 19 bases separating them. This CDR3 is built from 20 residues.

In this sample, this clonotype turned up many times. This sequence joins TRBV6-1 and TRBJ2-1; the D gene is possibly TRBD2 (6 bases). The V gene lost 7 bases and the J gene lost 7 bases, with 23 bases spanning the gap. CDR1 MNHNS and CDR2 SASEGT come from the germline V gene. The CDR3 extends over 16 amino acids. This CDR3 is CASKLGPGVNSNEQFF. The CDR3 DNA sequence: TGTGCCAGCAAACTGGGCCCGGGAGTTAACTCTAATGAGCAGTTCTTC.